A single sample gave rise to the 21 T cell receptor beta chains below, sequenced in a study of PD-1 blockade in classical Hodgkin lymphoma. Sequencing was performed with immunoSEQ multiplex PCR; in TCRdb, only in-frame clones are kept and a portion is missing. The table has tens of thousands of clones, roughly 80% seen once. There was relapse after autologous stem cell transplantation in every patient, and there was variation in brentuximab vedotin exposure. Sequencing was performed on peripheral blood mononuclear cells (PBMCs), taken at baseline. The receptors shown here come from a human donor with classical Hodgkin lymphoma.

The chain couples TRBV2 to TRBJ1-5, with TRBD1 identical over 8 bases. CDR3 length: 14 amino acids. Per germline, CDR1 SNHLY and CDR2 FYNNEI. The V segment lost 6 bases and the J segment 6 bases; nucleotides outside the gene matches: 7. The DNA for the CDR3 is TGTGCCAGCAGGGTAGACAGGGGCAGTCAGCCCCAGCATTTT. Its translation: CASRVDRGSQPQHF.

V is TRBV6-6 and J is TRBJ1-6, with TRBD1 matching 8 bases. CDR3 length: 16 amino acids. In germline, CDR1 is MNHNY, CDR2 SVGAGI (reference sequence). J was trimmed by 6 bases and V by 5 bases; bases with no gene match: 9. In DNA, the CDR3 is TGTGCCAGCAGTCGGTCCCGCGACAGGGGTAATTCACCCCTCCACTTT. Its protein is CASSRSRDRGNSPLHF.

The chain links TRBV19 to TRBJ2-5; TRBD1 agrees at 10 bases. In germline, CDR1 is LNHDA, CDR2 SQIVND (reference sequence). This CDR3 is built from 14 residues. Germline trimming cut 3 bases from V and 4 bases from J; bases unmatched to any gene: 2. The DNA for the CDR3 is TGTGCCAGTAGTATTGGGACAGGGGTAGAGACCCAGTACTTC. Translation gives CASSIGTGVETQYF. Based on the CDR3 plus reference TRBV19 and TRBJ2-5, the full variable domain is DGGITQSPKYLFRKEGQNVTLSCEQNLNHDAMYWYRQDPGQGLRLIYYSQIVNDFQKGDIAEGYSVSREKKESFPLTVTSAQKNPTAFYLCASSIGTGVETQYFGPGTRLLVL.

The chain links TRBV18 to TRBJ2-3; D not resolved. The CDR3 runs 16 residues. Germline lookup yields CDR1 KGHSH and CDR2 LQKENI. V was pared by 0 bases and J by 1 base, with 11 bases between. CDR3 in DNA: TGTGCCAGCTCACCACCGGCCAACCGGGGCACAGATACGCAGTATTTT. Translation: CASSPPANRGTDTQYF.

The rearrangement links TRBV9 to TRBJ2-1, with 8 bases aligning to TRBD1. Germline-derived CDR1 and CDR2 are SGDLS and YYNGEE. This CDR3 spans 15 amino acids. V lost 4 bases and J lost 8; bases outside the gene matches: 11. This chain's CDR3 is CASSLAGTGGYEQFF. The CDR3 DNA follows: TGTGCCAGCAGCCTAGCCGGGACAGGAGGTTATGAGCAGTTCTTC.

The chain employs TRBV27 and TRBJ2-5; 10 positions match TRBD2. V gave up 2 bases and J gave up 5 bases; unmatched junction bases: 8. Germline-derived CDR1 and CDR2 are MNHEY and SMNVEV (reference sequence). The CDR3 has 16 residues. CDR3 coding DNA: TGTGCCAGCAGTTTAACCCTAGCGGGGGCCCGGGAGACCCAGTACTTC. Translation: CASSLTLAGARETQYF.

The CDR3 sequence: CASSSGGGETQYF. The CDR3 bases are TGTGCCAGCAGTTCAGGGGGCGGGGAGACCCAGTACTTC. The chain links TRBV6-1 to TRBJ2-5; 8 nucleotides agree with TRBD1. The CDR3 runs to 13 residues. Looked up from germline, CDR1 is MNHNS and CDR2 is SASEGT. V shed 5 bases, J shed 5 bases, and the junction held 4 bases outside the gene matches.

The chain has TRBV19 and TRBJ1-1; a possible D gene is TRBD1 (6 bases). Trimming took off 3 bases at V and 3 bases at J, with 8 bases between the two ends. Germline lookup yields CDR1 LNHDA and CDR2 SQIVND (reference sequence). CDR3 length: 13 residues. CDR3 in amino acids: CASSMYRDTEAFF. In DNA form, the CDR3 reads TGTGCCAGTAGTATGTACAGGGACACTGAAGCTTTCTTT. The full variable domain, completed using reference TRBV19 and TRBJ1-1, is DGGITQSPKYLFRKEGQNVTLSCEQNLNHDAMYWYRQDPGQGLRLIYYSQIVNDFQKGDIAEGYSVSREKKESFPLTVTSAQKNPTAFYLCASSMYRDTEAFFGQGTRLTVV.

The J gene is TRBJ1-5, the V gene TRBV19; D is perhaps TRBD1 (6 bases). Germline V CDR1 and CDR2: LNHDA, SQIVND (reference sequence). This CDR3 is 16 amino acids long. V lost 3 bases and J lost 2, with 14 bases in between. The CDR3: CASSITGKIGNQPQHF. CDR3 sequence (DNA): TGTGCCAGTAGTATTACAGGGAAAATAGGCAATCAGCCCCAGCATTTT.

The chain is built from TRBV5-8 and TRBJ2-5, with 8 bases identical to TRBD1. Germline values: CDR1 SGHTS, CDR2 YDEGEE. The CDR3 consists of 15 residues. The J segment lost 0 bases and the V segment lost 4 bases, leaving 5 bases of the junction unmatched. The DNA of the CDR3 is TGTGCCAGCAGCCACTGGGGACAGGACCAAGAGACCCAGTACTTC. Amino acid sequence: CASSHWGQDQETQYF. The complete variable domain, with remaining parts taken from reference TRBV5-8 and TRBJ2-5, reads EAGVTQSPTHLIKTRGQQATLRCSPISGHTSVYWYQQALGLGLQFLLWYDEGEERNRGNFPPRFSGRQFPNYSSELNVNALELEDSALYLCASSHWGQDQETQYFGPGTRLLVL.

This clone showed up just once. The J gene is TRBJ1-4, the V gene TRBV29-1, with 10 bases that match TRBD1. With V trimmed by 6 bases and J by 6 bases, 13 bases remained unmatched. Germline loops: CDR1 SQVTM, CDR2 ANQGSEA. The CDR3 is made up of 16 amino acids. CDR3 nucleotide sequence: TGCAGCGTAAGGCCGGGACAGGGGAACGAAGATGAAAAACTGTTTTTT. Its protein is CSVRPGQGNEDEKLFF.

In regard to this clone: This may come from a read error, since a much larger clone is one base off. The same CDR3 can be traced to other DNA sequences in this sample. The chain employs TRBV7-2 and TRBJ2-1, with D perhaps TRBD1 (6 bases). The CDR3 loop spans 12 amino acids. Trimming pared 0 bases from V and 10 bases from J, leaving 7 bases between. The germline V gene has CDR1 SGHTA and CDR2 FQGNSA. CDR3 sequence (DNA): TGTGCCAGCAGCTTAGCGGGGACAGAGCAGTTCTTC. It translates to CASSLAGTEQFF.

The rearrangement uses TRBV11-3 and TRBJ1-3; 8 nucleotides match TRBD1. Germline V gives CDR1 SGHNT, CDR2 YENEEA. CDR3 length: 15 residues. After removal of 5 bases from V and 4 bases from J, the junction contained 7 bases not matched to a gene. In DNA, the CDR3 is TGTGCCAGCAGCCTTAGGACAGGGCGAGGAAACACCATATATTTT. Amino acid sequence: CASSLRTGRGNTIYF.

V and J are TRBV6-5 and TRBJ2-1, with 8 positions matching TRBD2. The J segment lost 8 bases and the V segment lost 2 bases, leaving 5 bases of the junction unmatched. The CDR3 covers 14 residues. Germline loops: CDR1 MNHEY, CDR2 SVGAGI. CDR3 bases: TGTGCCAGCAGTTACACAGCGGGAGTTCATGAGCAGTTCTTC. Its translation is CASSYTAGVHEQFF.

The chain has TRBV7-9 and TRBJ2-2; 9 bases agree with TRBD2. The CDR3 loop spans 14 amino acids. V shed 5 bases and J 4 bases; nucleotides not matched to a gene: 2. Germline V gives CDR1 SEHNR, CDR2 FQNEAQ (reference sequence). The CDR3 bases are TGTGCCAGCAGCCCGGGACTAGCCACCGGGGAGCTGTTTTTT. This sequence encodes CASSPGLATGELFF.

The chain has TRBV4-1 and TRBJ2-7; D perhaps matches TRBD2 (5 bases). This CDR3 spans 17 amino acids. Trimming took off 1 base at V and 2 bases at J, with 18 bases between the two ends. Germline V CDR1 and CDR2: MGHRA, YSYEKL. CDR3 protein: CASSQAAKRPGTYEQYF. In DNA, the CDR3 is TGCGCCAGCAGCCAAGCCGCTAAGCGGCCGGGCACCTACGAGCAGTACTTC.

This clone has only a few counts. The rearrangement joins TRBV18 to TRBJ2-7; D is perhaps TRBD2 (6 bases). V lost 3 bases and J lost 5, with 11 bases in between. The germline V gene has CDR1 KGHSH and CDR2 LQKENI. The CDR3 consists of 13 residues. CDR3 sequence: CASSPGLSDEQYF. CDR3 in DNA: TGTGCCAGCTCACCGGGACTGTCAGACGAGCAGTACTTC.

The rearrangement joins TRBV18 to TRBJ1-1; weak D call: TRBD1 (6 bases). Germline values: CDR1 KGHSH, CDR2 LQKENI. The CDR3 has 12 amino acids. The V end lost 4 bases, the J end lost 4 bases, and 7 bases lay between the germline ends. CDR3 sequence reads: CASSQGGTEAFF. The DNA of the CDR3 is TGTGCCAGCTCACAGGGGGGCACTGAAGCTTTCTTT.

The CDR3 loop reads CASSQDLRDNLGYTF. CDR3 coding DNA: TGCGCCAGCAGCCAAGATCTCCGAGACAATCTAGGCTACACCTTC. The chain joins TRBV4-3 to TRBJ1-2, with unresolved D. This CDR3 contains 15 residues. The ends were cut back, 0 bases at V and 8 bases at J, with 16 bases in the middle. Per the germline V gene, CDR1 is LGHNA and CDR2 is YSLEER.

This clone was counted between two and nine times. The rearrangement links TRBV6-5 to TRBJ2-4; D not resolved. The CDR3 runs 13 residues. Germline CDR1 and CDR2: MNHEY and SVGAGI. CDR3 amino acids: CASRTIAKNIQYF. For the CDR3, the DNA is TGTGCTTCACGGACCATAGCCAAAAACATTCAGTACTTC.

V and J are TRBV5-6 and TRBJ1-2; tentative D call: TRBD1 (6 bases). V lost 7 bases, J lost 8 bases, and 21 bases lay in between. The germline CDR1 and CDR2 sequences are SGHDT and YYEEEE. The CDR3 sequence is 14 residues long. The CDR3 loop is CASGDTGREVGYTF. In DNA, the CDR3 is TGTGCCAGCGGGGACACGGGCAGGGAAGTCGGCTACACCTTC.